This is a list of T cell receptor beta chains from one sample in a study of CD8+CD57+ T cells in acquired aplastic anemia. MiXCR, applied by TCRdb to the reads, yields one record per CDR3 protein. The sample contains approximately 200,000 distinct CDR3 sequences, about 53% of which appear only once. Sample: sorted CD4+, CD8+, or CD8+CD57+ T cells (not recorded which) from PBMCs. The receptors stem from a human donor in good health, serving as a control. Both conserved end residues are trimmed from each CDR3.

SAETGTGGENTIY	TRBV20-1	TRBJ1-3
SAIGTGAGYT	TRBV20-1	TRBJ1-2
ASSQGTGLLYGYT	TRBV4-1	TRBJ1-2
ATSRDGGRQETQY	TRBV15	TRBJ2-5
ASSYYDRANSPLH	TRBV5-5	TRBJ1-6
ASSEINPGQGKAF	TRBV25-1	TRBJ1-1
ASGELGGAAVNSPLH	TRBV12-3/TRBV12-4	TRBJ1-6
ASSMSDWGQDTQY	TRBV19	TRBJ2-3
ASREGGVVQETQY	TRBV9	TRBJ2-5
ASSETGGVAQETQY	TRBV7-3	TRBJ2-5
SVINYGYT	TRBV29-1	TRBJ1-2
ATSTRGVNTEAF	TRBV15	TRBJ1-1
ASRRTGPDYEQY	TRBV2	TRBJ2-7
ASSLGGTGSSNQPQH	TRBV7-8	TRBJ1-5
ASMGGDPRHQY	TRBV6-2/TRBV6-3	TRBJ2-5
ASSSTGVNSPLH	TRBV19	TRBJ1-6
ASRPFGTLNTEAF	TRBV2	TRBJ1-1
ASSYDSNSPLH	TRBV6-2/TRBV6-3	TRBJ1-6
ASSLGEGEKLF	TRBV2	TRBJ1-4
ASSQDEGTGVAF	TRBV4-1	TRBJ1-1
AISPGTGLNTGELF	TRBV10-3	TRBJ2-2
ASPDSPDTQY	TRBV2	TRBJ2-3
SASREETQY	TRBV20-1	TRBJ2-5
ATSRGGGAYEQF	TRBV15	TRBJ2-1
ASGSSLPLH	TRBV11-3	TRBJ1-6
ASSQDSGTVSGNTIY	TRBV4-3	TRBJ1-3
ASSRGQEREKLF	TRBV28	TRBJ1-4
ASSPAEGGQPQH	TRBV18	TRBJ1-5
ATSRDQGFYGYT	TRBV15	TRBJ1-2
ASSFLLSYNSPLH	TRBV7-8	TRBJ1-6
ASSLQGGTEAS	TRBV7-3	TRBJ1-1
ASSVRRVDEAF	TRBV2	TRBJ1-1
ASSLSLGQVKVTEAF	TRBV19	TRBJ1-1
ASSLRGSYT	TRBV7-2	TRBJ1-2
NARNDRGDEELF	TRBV20-1	TRBJ1-4
ASSLGPGDTEAF	TRBV7-2	TRBJ1-1
ATSDTTSGWY	TRBV24-1	TRBJ2-7
ASSEPRGSYEQY	TRBV7-9	TRBJ2-7
ANRRGGNTGELF	TRBV5-8	TRBJ2-2
ASSQAGRPPTDTQY	TRBV14	TRBJ2-3
ASSLALTEHSPLH	TRBV7-9	TRBJ1-6
ASSADIFREGCT	TRBV6-2/TRBV6-3	TRBJ1-2
ASSPGTGRTRSPLH	TRBV9	TRBJ1-6
SATKTGLNSPLH	TRBV20-1	TRBJ1-6
ASSQGLVREQF	TRBV4-2	TRBJ2-1
ASSPTTDSYEQY	TRBV18	TRBJ2-7
ATRSGNSPLH	TRBV15	TRBJ1-6
SAREPGTGRYEQY	TRBV20-1	TRBJ2-7
ASRGPGTSGPESSYNEQF	TRBV2	TRBJ2-1